Listed below are T cell receptor beta chains from one sample, sequenced in a study of regulatory T cells in long-lasting Graves disease. One entry per CDR3 protein, called by TCRdb with MiXCR from the multiplex PCR reads. The profile shows 530,000 or so distinct CDR3 sequences, approximately 12% of them singletons. The same data also went into a second study, on T cells in Graves' hyperthyroidism and ophthalmopathy.

Here the sequenced sample was peripheral blood mononuclear cells (PBMCs), taken at new diagnosis, from a patient treated with antithyroid drugs. The receptor source for this set is a man in his thirties or forties with Graves disease. Both conserved end residues are part of each CDR3. The D gene is left open where the match is weak. For some rows the clone size is stated as once, few or many, or as a class when expanded; others skip it.

j_gene: TRBJ1-5; d_gene: TRBD1; abundance: few; v_gene: TRBV20-1; CDR3aa: CSAPDRDSNQPQHF; CDR3nt: TGCAGTGCGCCGGACAGGGATAGCAATCAGCCCCAGCATTTT
j_gene: TRBJ1-5; d_gene: .; abundance: .; v_gene: TRBV4-1; CDR3aa: CASSQGGRVLGSNQPQHF; CDR3nt: TGCGCCAGCAGCCAAGGAGGCAGGGTCTTAGGTAGCAATCAGCCCCAGCATTTT
j_gene: TRBJ2-1; d_gene: TRBD2; abundance: few; v_gene: TRBV5-4; CDR3aa: CASSSNSLAGGYNEQFF; CDR3nt: TGTGCCAGCAGCTCGAACTCCCTAGCGGGAGGATACAATGAGCAGTTCTTC
j_gene: TRBJ2-7; d_gene: TRBD2; abundance: many; v_gene: TRBV20-1; CDR3aa: CSAAGTSGRRGASYEQYF; CDR3nt: TGCAGTGCTGCAGGGACTAGCGGGAGAAGGGGGGCTTCCTACGAGCAGTACTTC
j_gene: TRBJ2-2; d_gene: TRBD2; abundance: many; v_gene: TRBV29-1; CDR3aa: CSVEGMREGANTGELFF; CDR3nt: TGCAGCGTTGAAGGAATGCGGGAGGGAGCGAACACCGGGGAGCTGTTTTTT
j_gene: TRBJ2-3; d_gene: TRBD1; abundance: few; v_gene: TRBV27; CDR3aa: CASRDRPSTDTQYF; CDR3nt: TGTGCCAGCAGGGACAGGCCTTCCACAGATACGCAGTATTTT
j_gene: TRBJ2-5; d_gene: .; abundance: few; v_gene: TRBV10-1; CDR3aa: CASSKGPAETQYF; CDR3nt: TGCGCCAGCTCCAAAGGGCCAGCAGAGACCCAGTACTTC
j_gene: TRBJ2-6; d_gene: .; abundance: many; v_gene: TRBV6-1; CDR3aa: CASSALQTGANVLTF; CDR3nt: TGTGCCAGCAGCGCCCTGCAGACTGGGGCCAACGTCCTGACTTTC
j_gene: TRBJ2-1; d_gene: .; abundance: many; v_gene: TRBV7-9; CDR3aa: CASSFFRGFGNEQFF; CDR3nt: TGTGCCAGCAGCTTTTTTCGGGGGTTCGGGAATGAGCAGTTCTTC
j_gene: TRBJ1-2; d_gene: TRBD1; abundance: many; v_gene: TRBV29-1; CDR3aa: CSAPAGDRANYGYTF; CDR3nt: TGCAGCGCCCCCGCCGGGGACAGGGCTAACTATGGCTACACCTTC